These 11 T cell receptor beta chains originate from one sample sequenced in a study of cytomegalovirus exposure and HLA in healthy donors. PCR primers comprised 60 Vbeta and 13 Jbeta primers. The method was immunoSEQ multiplex PCR; TCRdb's version includes in-frame clones alone and lacks a portion of them. In the table there are more than 95,000 clones, over 70% of which are singletons. The sample was PBMCs. The receptor source for this set is a male donor in good health and CMV-seronegative.

This clone was observed a single time. This chain links TRBV5-1 with TRBJ2-7; D is perhaps TRBD2 (6 bases). Trimming took off 0 bases at V and 5 bases at J, with 15 bases between the two ends. The V gene's germline CDR1 is SGHRS and CDR2 YFSETQ. The CDR3 has 15 amino acids. The CDR3 is CASSLESSVGNEQYF. Written as DNA, the CDR3 is TGCGCCAGCAGCTTGGAGTCTAGCGTGGGAAACGAGCAGTACTTC.

This chain links TRBV7-9 with TRBJ1-4; D is possibly TRBD1 (6 bases). V dropped 8 bases and J dropped 8 bases, with 12 bases sitting between them. This CDR3 has 12 residues. Germline loops: CDR1 SEHNR, CDR2 FQNEAQ (reference sequence). CDR3 loop: CASGAGDEKLFF. The DNA for the CDR3 is TGTGCCAGCGGGGCAGGGGACGAAAAACTGTTTTTT.

In this sample, this clone turned up a few times. This chain uses TRBV6-5 with TRBJ1-2; D remains ambiguous. V lost 0 bases and J lost 4, with 9 bases in between. The CDR3 totals 14 residues. The germline V gene encodes CDR1 MNHEY and CDR2 SVGAGI. Here the CDR3 reads CASSYSKGVYGYTF. In nucleotides, the CDR3 is TGTGCCAGCAGTTACTCGAAGGGAGTCTATGGCTACACCTTC.

This sequence joins TRBV4-2 and TRBJ2-1; 9 bases align to TRBD1. V dropped 3 bases and J dropped 16; count of bases not matched to a gene: 10. This CDR3 comprises 13 residues. Germline V gene sequence: CDR1 LGHNA, CDR2 YNFKEQ. The CDR3 protein is CASSQNGRDRAFF. CDR3 in DNA: TGTGCCAGCAGCCAGAATGGGCGGGACAGGGCCTTCTTC.

The chain joins TRBV10-3 to TRBJ2-7, with 9 positions matching TRBD1. V dropped 6 bases and J dropped 0; count of bases not matched to a gene: 3. Germline CDR1 reads ENHRY; CDR2 reads SYGVKD. This CDR3 region has 14 residues. The CDR3: CAISRDRVSYEQYF. In nucleotides, the CDR3 is TGTGCCATCAGCAGGGACAGGGTCTCCTACGAGCAGTACTTC.

The chain uses TRBV7-3 and TRBJ2-1; perhaps TRBD1 as D (6 bases). With 5 bases removed from V and 7 bases from J, the gap between germline ends came to 24 bases. CDR3 length equals 17 residues. CDR1 and CDR2 from the germline V gene are SGHTA and FQGTGA. CDR3 sequence (DNA): TGTGCCAGCAGCCCAAACAGGGCTAAGCGGTTCTTTAATGAGCAGTTCTTC. Translating gives CASSPNRAKRFFNEQFF. The full variable domain, rest sourced from reference TRBV7-3 and TRBJ2-1, is GAGVSQTPSNKVTEKGKYVELRCDPISGHTALYWYRQSLGQGPEFLIYFQGTGAADDSGLPNDRFFAVRPEGSVSTLKIQRTERGDSAVYLCASSPNRAKRFFNEQFFGPGTRLTVL.

J is TRBJ2-2 and V is TRBV4-3; 8 bases match TRBD1. With 4 bases clipped from V and 1 base from J, the junction kept 2 bases outside the gene matches. The germline gives CDR1 LGHNA, CDR2 YSLEER. The CDR3 has 15 residues. DNA of the CDR3: TGCGCCAGCAGCCGGGGGACAGGGAACACCGGGGAGCTGTTTTTT. This codes for CASSRGTGNTGELFF.

The chain combines TRBV5-1 with TRBJ2-1; 13 bases are a match to TRBD2. This CDR3 is built from 17 residues. The V gene's germline CDR1 is SGHRS and CDR2 YFSETQ. V shed 0 bases, J shed 0 bases, and the junction held 0 bases outside the gene matches. CDR3 sequence: CASSLGTSGSSYNEQFF. CDR3 coding DNA: TGCGCCAGCAGCTTGGGGACTAGCGGGAGCTCCTACAATGAGCAGTTCTTC.

J is TRBJ2-3 and V is TRBV13, with TRBD2 matching over 7 bases. The CDR3 extends over 16 amino acids. Germline values: CDR1 PRHDT, CDR2 FYEKMQ (reference sequence). The ends lost 5 bases at V and 10 bases at J; junction bases unmatched: 18. CDR3: CASSLPYLAVSGPQYF. Here the CDR3 DNA reads TGTGCCAGCAGCCTACCATACCTAGCGGTTTCGGGGCCGCAGTATTTT. The full variable domain, rest sourced from reference TRBV13 and TRBJ2-3, is AAGVIQSPRHLIKEKRETATLKCYPIPRHDTVYWYQQGPGQDPQFLISFYEKMQSDKGSIPDRFSAQQFSDYHSELNMSSLELGDSALYFCASSLPYLAVSGPQYFGPGTRLTVL.

In this sample, this clone turned up many times. V is TRBV27 and J is TRBJ2-7; D is possibly TRBD2 (7 bases). V lost 10 bases and J lost 4, with 17 bases in between. The CDR3 sequence is 13 residues long. Germline CDR1 and CDR2: MNHEY and SMNVEV (reference sequence). CDR3 nucleotides: TGTGCCACCCAGGGGAGGGGTGGGTACGAGCAGTACTTC. This translates into CATQGRGGYEQYF.

The chain joins TRBV11-3 to TRBJ1-1; D might be TRBD1 (5 bases). Trimming shortened V by 0 bases and J by 7 bases, and 12 bases separated the two germline ends. CDR3 length: 14 amino acids. Germline V CDR1 and CDR2: SGHNT, YENEEA. The CDR3 DNA sequence: TGTGCCAGCAGCTTAGATCATGGGGCTGGTGAAGCTTTCTTT. This sequence encodes CASSLDHGAGEAFF.